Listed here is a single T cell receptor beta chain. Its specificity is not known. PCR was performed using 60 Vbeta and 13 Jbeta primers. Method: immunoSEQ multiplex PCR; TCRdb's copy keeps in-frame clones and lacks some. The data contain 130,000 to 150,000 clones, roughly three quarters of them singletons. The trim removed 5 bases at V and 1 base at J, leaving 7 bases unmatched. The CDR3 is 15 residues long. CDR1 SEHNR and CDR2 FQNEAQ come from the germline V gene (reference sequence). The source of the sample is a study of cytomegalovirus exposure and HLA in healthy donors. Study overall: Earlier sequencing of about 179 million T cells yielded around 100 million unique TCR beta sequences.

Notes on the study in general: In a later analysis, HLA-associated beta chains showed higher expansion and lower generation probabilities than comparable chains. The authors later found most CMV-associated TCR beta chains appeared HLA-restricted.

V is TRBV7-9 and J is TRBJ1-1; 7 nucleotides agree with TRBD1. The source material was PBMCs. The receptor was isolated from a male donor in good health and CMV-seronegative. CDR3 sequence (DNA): TGTGCCAGCAGCCCACCAGGGACAGCGAACACTGAAGCTTTCTTT. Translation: CASSPPGTANTEAFF.